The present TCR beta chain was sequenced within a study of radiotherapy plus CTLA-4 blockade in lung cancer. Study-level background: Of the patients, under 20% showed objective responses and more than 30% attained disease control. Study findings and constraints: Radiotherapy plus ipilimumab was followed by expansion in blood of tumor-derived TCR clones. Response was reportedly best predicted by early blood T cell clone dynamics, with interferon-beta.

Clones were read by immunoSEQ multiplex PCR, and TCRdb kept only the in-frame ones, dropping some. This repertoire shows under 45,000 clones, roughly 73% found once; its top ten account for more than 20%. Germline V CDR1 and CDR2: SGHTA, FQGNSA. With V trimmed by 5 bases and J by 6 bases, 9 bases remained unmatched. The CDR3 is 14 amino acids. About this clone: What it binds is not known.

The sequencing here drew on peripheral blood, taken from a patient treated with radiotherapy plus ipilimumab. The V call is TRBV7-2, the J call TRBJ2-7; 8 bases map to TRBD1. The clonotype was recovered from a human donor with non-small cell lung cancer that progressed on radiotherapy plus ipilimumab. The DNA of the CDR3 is TGTGCCAGCAGCCGAGCCGTCGGACAGGGCGAGCAGTACTTC. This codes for CASSRAVGQGEQYF.